This T cell receptor beta chain was recorded in a study of blood T cell repertoires in COVID-19. This clone was counted a few times. Authors' analysis steps: Estimated nucleated cell counts came from reference gene primer amplification. Clones were read by immunoSEQ multiplex PCR, and TCRdb kept only the in-frame ones, dropping some. V, J and clone size are those of that table, while D and trimming were read from the DNA. The sample gives fewer than 250,000 clones, about four fifths of which show up once; 2.5% to 3% is in the top ten. This CDR3 spans 12 amino acids. V lost 6 bases and J 4 bases, leaving 6 bases between the germline ends. Germline V gene data show CDR1 as SGHAT and CDR2 as FQNNGV.

Specimen: peripheral blood. The receptor was derived from a woman aged 40 to 50 with active or convalescent COVID-19. The chain has TRBV11-2 and TRBJ1-4; D remains ambiguous. CDR3 in amino acids: CASSLFNEKLFF. As DNA, the CDR3 is TGTGCCAGCAGTCTATTTAATGAAAAACTGTTTTTT.